Listed here are 10 T cell receptor beta chains from one sample, sequenced in a study of cytomegalovirus exposure and HLA in healthy donors. The PCR ran on 60 Vbeta and 13 Jbeta primers. The table came from immunoSEQ multiplex PCR; TCRdb's copy has only in-frame clones and leaves some out. The sample contains under 200,000 clones, about four fifths of which appear only once. Material for sequencing was PBMCs. These receptors came from a woman aged 50 to 60 in good health and CMV-seronegative.

This chain uses TRBV7-6 with TRBJ2-1; TRBD1 aligns across 7 bases. Per germline, CDR1 SGHVS and CDR2 FNYEAQ. Germline trimming cut 2 bases from V and 4 bases from J; bases unmatched to any gene: 5. The CDR3 has 15 amino acids. The CDR3 region is CASSLSDRVYNEQFF. The CDR3 nucleotides are TGTGCCAGCAGCTTATCCGACAGGGTATACAATGAGCAGTTCTTC.

The chain couples TRBV11-1 to TRBJ1-4; D uncertain. This CDR3 has 13 amino acids. Trimming pared 2 bases from V and 8 bases from J, leaving 9 bases between. Germline CDR1 is SGHAT and CDR2 is FQDESV (reference sequence). For the CDR3, the DNA is TGTGCCAGCAGCTTATCCCTAGACGAAAAACTGTTTTTT. It is translated as CASSLSLDEKLFF.

The rearrangement uses TRBV7-2 and TRBJ1-1; D perhaps matches TRBD1 (6 bases). V lost 0 bases, J lost 10 bases, and 18 bases lay in between. Germline V gives CDR1 SGHTA, CDR2 FQGNSA. The CDR3 consists of 15 residues. DNA for the CDR3: TGTGCCAGCAGCTTAGCGCTAGGGGGGGGGCGCGGAGCTTTCTTT. Amino acids: CASSLALGGGRGAFF.

The chain has TRBV5-4 and TRBJ2-5; weak D call: TRBD2 (6 bases). Germline loops: CDR1 SGHNT, CDR2 YYREEE (reference sequence). Deletions cut 3 bases from V and 4 bases from J, with 16 bases between. This CDR3 is built from 15 residues. The CDR3 region has the DNA TGTGCCAGCAGCTCGAGGGACTGGGCCCGAGAGACCCAGTACTTC. This codes for CASSSRDWARETQYF.

V gene TRBV5-1 combines with J gene TRBJ2-7; 8 positions agree with TRBD1. The CDR3 has 15 amino acids. V was pared by 3 bases and J by 5 bases, with 10 bases of the junction left unmatched. Germline values: CDR1 SGHRS, CDR2 YFSETQ. The CDR3 region is CASSSWDRNLHEQYF. In DNA, the CDR3 is TGCGCCAGCAGCTCTTGGGACAGGAACCTCCACGAGCAGTACTTC.

The chain is built from TRBV9 and TRBJ2-2; unclear D gene. Germline V gene sequence: CDR1 SGDLS, CDR2 YYNGEE. The V gene lost 3 bases and the J gene lost 5 bases, with 8 bases spanning the gap. The CDR3 spans 13 residues. CDR3 sequence reads: CASSGRLTGELFF. For the CDR3, the DNA is TGTGCCAGCAGCGGGAGACTTACCGGGGAGCTGTTTTTT.

Only one count was recorded for this clone. The chain employs TRBV4-2 and TRBJ2-3; 11 nucleotides match TRBD2. The germline gives CDR1 LGHNA, CDR2 YNFKEQ. J was trimmed by 4 bases and V by 5 bases; bases with no gene match: 8. This CDR3 is 16 amino acids long. Here the CDR3 DNA reads TGTGCCAGCAGCACCTCTAGCGGGGGGATTGCAGATACGCAGTATTTT. It is translated as CASSTSSGGIADTQYF.

The chain employs TRBV7-2 and TRBJ1-2, with D maybe TRBD1 (5 bases). CDR3 length equals 14 residues. The germline V gene encodes CDR1 SGHTA and CDR2 FQGNSA. V was trimmed by 3 bases and J by 5 bases, leaving 13 bases between them. The CDR3 loop reads CASSFLQGTYGYTF. As DNA, the CDR3 is TGTGCCAGCAGCTTTCTCCAGGGAACTTATGGCTACACCTTC.

V and J are TRBV5-4 and TRBJ2-3, with no clear D. CDR3 length: 14 amino acids. The V gene lost 3 bases and the J gene lost 5 bases, with 13 bases spanning the gap. Germline CDR1 SGHNT, CDR2 YYREEE (reference sequence). The CDR3 loop is CASSSGSSGDTQYF. For the CDR3, the DNA is TGTGCCAGCAGCTCTGGGTCCTCGGGAGATACGCAGTATTTT. Supplemented by reference TRBV5-4 and TRBJ2-3, the full variable domain reads ETGVTQSPTHLIKTRGQQVTLRCSSQSGHNTVSWYQQALGQGPQFIFQYYREEENGRGNFPPRFSGLQFPNYSSELNVNALELDDSALYLCASSSGSSGDTQYFGPGTRLTVL.

J is TRBJ2-2 and V is TRBV27, with 10 bases fitting TRBD2. This CDR3 region has 16 residues. Trimming removed 2 bases from V and 5 bases from J; junction bases left unmatched: 5. Germline V gene lookup returns CDR1 MNHEY and CDR2 SMNVEV (reference sequence). The CDR3 DNA reads TGTGCCAGCAGTTTACTAGCGGGAGTTAGTACCGGGGAGCTGTTTTTT. It specifies CASSLLAGVSTGELFF.